This T cell receptor (beta chain) appears in the sequencing data of a study of cytomegalovirus exposure and HLA in healthy donors. The PCR ran on 60 Vbeta and 13 Jbeta primers. The method was immunoSEQ multiplex PCR; TCRdb's version includes in-frame clones alone and lacks a portion of them. The sample holds 75,000 to 80,000 clones. V was trimmed by 7 bases and J by 7 bases, leaving 11 bases between them. The CDR3 spans 13 residues. Germline lookup yields CDR1 WSHSY and CDR2 SAAADI. The sequence derives from a young man in good health and CMV-seropositive. This rearrangement joins TRBV10-2 to TRBJ1-6; D is undetermined. Sequenced input: PBMCs. CDR3 bases: TGCGCCAGCAATAGTGGTCCCAATTCACCCCTCCACTTT. This codes for CASNSGPNSPLHF.